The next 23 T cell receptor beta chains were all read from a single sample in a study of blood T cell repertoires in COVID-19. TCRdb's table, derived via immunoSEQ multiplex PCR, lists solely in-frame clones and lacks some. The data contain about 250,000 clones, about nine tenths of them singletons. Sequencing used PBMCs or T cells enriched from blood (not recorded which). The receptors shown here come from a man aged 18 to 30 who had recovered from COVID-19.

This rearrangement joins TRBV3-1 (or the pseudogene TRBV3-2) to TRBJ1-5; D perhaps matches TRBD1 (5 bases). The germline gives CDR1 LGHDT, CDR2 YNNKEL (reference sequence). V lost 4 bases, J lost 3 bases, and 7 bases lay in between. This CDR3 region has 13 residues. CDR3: CASSRQINQPQHF. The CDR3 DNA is TGTGCCAGCAGCCGACAGATCAATCAGCCCCAGCATTTT.

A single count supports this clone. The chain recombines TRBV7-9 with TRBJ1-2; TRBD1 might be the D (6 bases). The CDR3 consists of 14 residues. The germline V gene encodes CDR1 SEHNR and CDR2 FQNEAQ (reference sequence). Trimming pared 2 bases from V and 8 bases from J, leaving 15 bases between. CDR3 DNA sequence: TGTGCCAGCAGCTTATCCCGGACAGCCAGAGGCTACACCTTC. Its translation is CASSLSRTARGYTF.

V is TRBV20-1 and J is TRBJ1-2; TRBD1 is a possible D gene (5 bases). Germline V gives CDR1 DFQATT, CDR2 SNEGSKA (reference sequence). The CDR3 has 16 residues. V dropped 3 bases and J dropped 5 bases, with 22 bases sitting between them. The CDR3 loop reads CSASITSARGGYGYTF. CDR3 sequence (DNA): TGCAGTGCTAGTATAACGTCAGCCCGGGGGGGATATGGCTACACCTTC.

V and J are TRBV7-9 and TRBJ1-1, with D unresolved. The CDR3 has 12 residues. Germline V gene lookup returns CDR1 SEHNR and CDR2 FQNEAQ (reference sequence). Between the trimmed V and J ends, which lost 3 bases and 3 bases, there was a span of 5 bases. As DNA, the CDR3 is TGTGCCAGCAGCTTTGGAGACACTGAAGCTTTCTTT. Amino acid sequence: CASSFGDTEAFF.

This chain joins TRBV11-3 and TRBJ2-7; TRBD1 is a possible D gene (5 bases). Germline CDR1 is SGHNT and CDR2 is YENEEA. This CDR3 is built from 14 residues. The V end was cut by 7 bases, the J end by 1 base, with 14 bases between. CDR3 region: CASTQTTASYEQYF. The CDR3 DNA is TGTGCCAGCACCCAGACGACAGCATCCTACGAGCAGTACTTC. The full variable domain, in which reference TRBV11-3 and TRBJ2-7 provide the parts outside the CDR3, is EAGVVQSPRYKIIEKKQPVAFWCNPISGHNTLYWYLQNLGQGPELLIRYENEEAVDDSQLPKDRFSAERLKGVDSTLKIQPAELGDSAVYLCASTQTTASYEQYFGPGTRLTVT.

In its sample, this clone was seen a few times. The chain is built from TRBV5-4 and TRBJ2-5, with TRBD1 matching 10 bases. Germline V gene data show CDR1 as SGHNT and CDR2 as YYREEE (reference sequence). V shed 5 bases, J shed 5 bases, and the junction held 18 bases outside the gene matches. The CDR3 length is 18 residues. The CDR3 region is CASRPSHSGQGNWETQYF. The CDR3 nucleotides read TGTGCCAGCAGACCGTCCCACTCGGGACAGGGGAACTGGGAGACCCAGTACTTC.

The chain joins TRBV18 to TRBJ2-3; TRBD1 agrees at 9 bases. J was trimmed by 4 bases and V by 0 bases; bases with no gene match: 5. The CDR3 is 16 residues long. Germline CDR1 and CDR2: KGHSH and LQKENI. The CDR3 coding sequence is TGTGCCAGCTCACCACCATCCACAGGGGGCGCAGATACGCAGTATTTT. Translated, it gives CASSPPSTGGADTQYF. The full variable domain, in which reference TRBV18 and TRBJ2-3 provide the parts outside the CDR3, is NAGVMQNPRHLVRRRGQEARLRCSPMKGHSHVYWYRQLPEEGLKFMVYLQKENIIDESGMPKERFSAEFPKEGPSILRIQQVVRGDSAAYFCASSPPSTGGADTQYFGPGTRLTVL.

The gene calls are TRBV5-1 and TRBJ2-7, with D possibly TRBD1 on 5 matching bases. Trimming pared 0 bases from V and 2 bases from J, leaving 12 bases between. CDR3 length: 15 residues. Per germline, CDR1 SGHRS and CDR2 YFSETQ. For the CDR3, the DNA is TGCGCCAGCAGCTTGGCCAGCCTCAGGGCCTACGAGCAGTACTTC. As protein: CASSLASLRAYEQYF.

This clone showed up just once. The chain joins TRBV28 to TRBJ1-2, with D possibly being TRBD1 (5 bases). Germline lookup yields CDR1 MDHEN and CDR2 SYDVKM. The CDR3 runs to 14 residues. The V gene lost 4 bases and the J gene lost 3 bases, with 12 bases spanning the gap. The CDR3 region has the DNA TGTGCCAGCAGTTCCCGGGGGGAGGACTATGGCTACACCTTC. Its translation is CASSSRGEDYGYTF.

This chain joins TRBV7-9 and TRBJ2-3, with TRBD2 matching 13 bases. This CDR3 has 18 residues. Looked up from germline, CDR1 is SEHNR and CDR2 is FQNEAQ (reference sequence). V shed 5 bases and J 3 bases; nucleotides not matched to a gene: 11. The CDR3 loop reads CASSPGLAGVDWTDTQYF. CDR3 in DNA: TGTGCCAGCAGCCCAGGACTAGCGGGAGTGGATTGGACAGATACGCAGTATTTT. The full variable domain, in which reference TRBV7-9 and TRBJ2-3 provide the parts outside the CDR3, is DTGVSQNPRHKITKRGQNVTFRCDPISEHNRLYWYRQTLGQGPEFLTYFQNEAQLEKSRLLSDRFSAERPKGSFSTLEIQRTEQGDSAMYLCASSPGLAGVDWTDTQYFGPGTRLTVL.

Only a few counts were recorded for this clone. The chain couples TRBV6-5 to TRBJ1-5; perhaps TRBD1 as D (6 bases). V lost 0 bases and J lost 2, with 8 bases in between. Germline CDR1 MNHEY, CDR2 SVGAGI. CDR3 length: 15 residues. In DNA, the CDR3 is TGTGCCAGCAGTTACTCGGGGGCGGGCAATCAGCCCCAGCATTTT. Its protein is CASSYSGAGNQPQHF.

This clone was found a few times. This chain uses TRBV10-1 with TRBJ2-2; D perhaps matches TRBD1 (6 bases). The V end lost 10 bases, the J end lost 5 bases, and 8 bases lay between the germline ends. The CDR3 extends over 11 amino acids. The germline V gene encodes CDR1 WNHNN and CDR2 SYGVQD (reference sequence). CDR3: CATQGTGELFF. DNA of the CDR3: TGCGCCACCCAGGGGACCGGGGAGCTGTTTTTT.

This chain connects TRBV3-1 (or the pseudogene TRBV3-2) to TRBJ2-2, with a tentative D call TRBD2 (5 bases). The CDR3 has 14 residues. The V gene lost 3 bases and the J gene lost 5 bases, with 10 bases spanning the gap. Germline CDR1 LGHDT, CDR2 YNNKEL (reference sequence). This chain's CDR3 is CASSQLAGTGELFF. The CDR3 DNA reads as TGTGCCAGCAGCCAGCTAGCCGGGACCGGGGAGCTGTTTTTT.

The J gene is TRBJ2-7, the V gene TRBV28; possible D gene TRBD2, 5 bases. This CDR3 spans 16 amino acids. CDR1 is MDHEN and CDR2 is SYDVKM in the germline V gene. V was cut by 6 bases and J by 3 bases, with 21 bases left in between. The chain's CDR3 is CASRRPIGEIHYEQYF. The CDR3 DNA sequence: TGTGCCAGCAGGCGACCCATCGGGGAGATCCACTACGAGCAGTACTTC.

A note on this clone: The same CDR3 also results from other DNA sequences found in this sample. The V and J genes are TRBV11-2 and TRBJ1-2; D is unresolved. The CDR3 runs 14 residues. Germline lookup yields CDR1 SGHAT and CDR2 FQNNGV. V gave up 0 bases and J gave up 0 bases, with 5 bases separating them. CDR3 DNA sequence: TGTGCCAGCAGCTTAGATCTCTCTAACTATGGCTACACCTTC. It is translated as CASSLDLSNYGYTF.

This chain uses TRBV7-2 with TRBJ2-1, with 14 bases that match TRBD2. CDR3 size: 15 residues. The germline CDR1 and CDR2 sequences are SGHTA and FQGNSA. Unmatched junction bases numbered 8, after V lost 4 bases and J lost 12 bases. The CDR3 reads CASSSNGLAGGRQFF. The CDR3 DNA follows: TGTGCCAGCAGCTCAAACGGACTAGCGGGGGGTCGGCAGTTCTTC.

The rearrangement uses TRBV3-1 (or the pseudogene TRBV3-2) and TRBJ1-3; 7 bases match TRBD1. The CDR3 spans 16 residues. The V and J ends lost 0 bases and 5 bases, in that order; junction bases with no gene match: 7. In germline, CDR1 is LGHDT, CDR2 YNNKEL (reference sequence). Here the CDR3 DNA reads TGTGCCAGCAGCCAAGATAAAGGAGGGGGCAGAAACACCATATATTTT. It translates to CASSQDKGGGRNTIYF.

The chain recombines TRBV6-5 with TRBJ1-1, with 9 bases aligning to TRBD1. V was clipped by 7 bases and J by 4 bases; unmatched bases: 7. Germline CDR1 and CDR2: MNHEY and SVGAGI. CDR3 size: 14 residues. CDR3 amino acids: CASTIRDRATEAFF. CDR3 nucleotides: TGTGCCAGCACCATAAGGGACAGGGCCACTGAAGCTTTCTTT.

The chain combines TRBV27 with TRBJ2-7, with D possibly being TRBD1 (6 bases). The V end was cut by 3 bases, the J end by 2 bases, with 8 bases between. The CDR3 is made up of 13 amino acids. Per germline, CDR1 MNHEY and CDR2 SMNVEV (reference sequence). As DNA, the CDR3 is TGTGCCAGCAGTTTGGGGACAACCTACGAGCAGTACTTC. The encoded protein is CASSLGTTYEQYF.

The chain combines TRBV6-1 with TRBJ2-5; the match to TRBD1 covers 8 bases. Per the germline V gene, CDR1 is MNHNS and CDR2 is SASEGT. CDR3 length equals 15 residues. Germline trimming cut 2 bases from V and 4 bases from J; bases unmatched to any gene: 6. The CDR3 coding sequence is TGTGCCAGCAGTGAAATTGGGACAGGACGAGAGACCCAGTACTTC. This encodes CASSEIGTGRETQYF.

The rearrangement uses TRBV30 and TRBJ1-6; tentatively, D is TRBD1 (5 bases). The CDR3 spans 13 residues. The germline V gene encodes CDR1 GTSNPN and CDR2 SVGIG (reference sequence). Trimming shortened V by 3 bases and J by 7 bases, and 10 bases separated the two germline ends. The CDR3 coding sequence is TGTGCCTGGAGCCCAGGGCAGAATTCACCCCTCCACTTT. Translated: CAWSPGQNSPLHF.

CDR3 loop: CASSIGLAGVNEQFF. The CDR3 bases are TGTGCCAGTAGTATTGGGCTAGCGGGGGTTAATGAGCAGTTCTTC. The chain is built from TRBV19 and TRBJ2-1; 10 bases match TRBD2. Germline values: CDR1 LNHDA, CDR2 SQIVND (reference sequence). CDR3 length: 15 amino acids. The V gene end was trimmed by 3 bases and the J gene end by 7 bases; junction bases not matched to a gene: 6.

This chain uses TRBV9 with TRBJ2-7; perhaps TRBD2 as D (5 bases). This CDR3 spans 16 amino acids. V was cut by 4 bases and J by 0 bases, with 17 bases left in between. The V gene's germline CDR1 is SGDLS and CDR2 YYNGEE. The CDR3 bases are TGTGCCAGCAGCCCCCGGGCTGATGGGAGCTCCTACGAGCAGTACTTC. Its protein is CASSPRADGSSYEQYF.